A selection of T cell receptor beta chains follows, all from one sample in a study of shared clonotypes between healthy human individuals. This table comes from immunoSEQ multiplex PCR, and its TCRdb copy is limited to in-frame clones, with some not included. The sample holds about 2 million clones, approximately 95% seen once. The sample was naive CD8+ T cells sorted from blood. These receptor sequences come from a man between 18 and 35 years old in good health. Each CDR3 is given with its conserved first and last residue. The D gene is left open where the match is weak. Not all rows give a size; the values are once, few, many and, for expanded clones, a class.

>TRBJ2-1|NA|TRBV20-1|NA|8
CRWGEQFF
TGCAGGTGGGGTGAGCAGTTCTTC
>TRBJ2-2|NA|TRBV7-2|NA|15
CASSTEVRDTGELFF
TGTGCCAGCAGCACGGAGGTTCGAGACACCGGGGAGCTGTTTTTT
>TRBJ2-7|NA|TRBV6-1|NA|14
CASSEWGYSYEQYF
TGTGCCAGCAGTGAATGGGGCTACTCCTACGAGCAGTACTTC
>TRBJ2-7|once|TRBV2|TRBD1|14
CASSTGTVSYEQYF
TGTGCCAGCAGCACCGGGACAGTCTCCTACGAGCAGTACTTC
>TRBJ2-2|NA|TRBV19|NA|14
CASSMTENTGELFF
TGTGCCAGTAGTATGACAGAGAACACCGGGGAGCTGTTTTTT
>TRBJ1-5|NA|TRBV2|NA|14
CASSESGRDQPQHF
TGTGCCAGCAGTGAGTCAGGGCGGGATCAGCCCCAGCATTTT
>TRBJ2-7|NA|TRBV6-5|NA|15
CASSPVASSSYEQYF
TGTGCCAGCAGTCCGGTAGCGTCAAGCTCCTACGAGCAGTACTTC
>TRBJ2-7|NA|TRBV5-1|TRBD1|15
CASSLDRGNRYEQYF
TGCGCCAGCAGCTTGGACAGGGGGAATCGGTACGAGCAGTACTTC
>TRBJ1-1|NA|TRBV6-1|NA|11
CASSESSEAFF
TGTGCCAGCAGTGAATCTTCTGAAGCTTTCTTT
>TRBJ2-2|NA|TRBV10-3|NA|13
CAISESRTGELFF
TGTGCCATCAGTGAGTCAAGGACCGGGGAGCTGTTTTTT
>TRBJ1-5|once|TRBV5-1|TRBD1|15
CASSLGTGGHQPQHF
TGCGCCAGCAGCCTCGGGACAGGGGGCCATCAGCCCCAGCATTTT
>TRBJ2-7|NA|TRBV5-1|NA|17
CASSHSGLQGPSYEQYF
TGCGCCAGCAGCCATTCGGGACTTCAGGGCCCCTCCTACGAGCAGTACTTC
>TRBJ2-5|NA|TRBV6-6|NA|11
CASSRGETQYF
TGTGCCAGCAGTAGGGGAGAGACCCAGTACTTC
>TRBJ2-3|NA|TRBV6-5|TRBD2|15
CASRQLAGGTDTQYF
TGTGCCAGCAGGCAGCTAGCGGGGGGCACAGATACGCAGTATTTT
>TRBJ2-7|NA|TRBV9|NA|15
CASSVGRGPLYEQYF
TGTGCCAGCAGCGTAGGCAGAGGGCCGCTCTACGAGCAGTACTTC
>TRBJ2-7|NA|TRBV28|NA|14
CASSLPFRQAEQYF
TGTGCCAGCAGTCTACCTTTCAGACAGGCCGAGCAGTACTTC
>TRBJ1-6|NA|TRBV7-6|TRBD1|14
CASSLSTGDSPLHF
TGTGCCAGCAGCTTAAGTACAGGGGACTCACCCCTCCACTTT
>TRBJ2-1|few|TRBV9|TRBD2|15
CASSVEGSGYNEQFF
TGTGCCAGCAGCGTAGAGGGTAGCGGGTACAATGAGCAGTTCTTC
>TRBJ2-1|NA|TRBV10-1|NA|15
CASSESDGGPGEQFF
TGCGCCAGCAGTGAGTCCGACGGGGGGCCCGGTGAGCAGTTCTTC
>TRBJ2-5|NA|TRBV4-1|TRBD2|16
CASSAKPGLGEETQYF
TGCGCCAGCAGCGCTAAACCGGGACTAGGGGAAGAGACCCAGTACTTC
>TRBJ2-1|NA|TRBV4-1|TRBD2|16
CASSQAGTSEKNEQFF
TGCGCCAGCAGCCAAGCCGGGACTAGCGAAAAAAATGAGCAGTTCTTC
>TRBJ1-1|NA|TRBV4-1|TRBD1|17
CASSQEALDRDGTEAFF
TGCGCCAGCAGCCAAGAGGCCCTGGACAGGGACGGAACTGAAGCTTTCTTT
>TRBJ1-1|few|TRBV19|TRBD1|15
CASSLTRTGHTEAFF
TGTGCCAGTAGTCTCACCCGGACAGGGCACACTGAAGCTTTCTTT